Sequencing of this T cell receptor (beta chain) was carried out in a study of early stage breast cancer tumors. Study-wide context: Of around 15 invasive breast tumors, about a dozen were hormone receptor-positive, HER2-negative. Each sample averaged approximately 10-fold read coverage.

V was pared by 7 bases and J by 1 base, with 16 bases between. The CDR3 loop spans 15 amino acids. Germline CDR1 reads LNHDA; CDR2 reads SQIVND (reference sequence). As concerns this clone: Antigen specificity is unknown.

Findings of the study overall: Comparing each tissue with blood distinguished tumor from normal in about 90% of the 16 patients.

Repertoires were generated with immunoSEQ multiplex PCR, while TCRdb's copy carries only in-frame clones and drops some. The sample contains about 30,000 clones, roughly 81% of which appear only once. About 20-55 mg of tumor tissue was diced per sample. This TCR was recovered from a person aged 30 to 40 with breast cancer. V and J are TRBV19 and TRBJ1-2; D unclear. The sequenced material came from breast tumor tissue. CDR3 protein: CASKTGQNFNYGYTF. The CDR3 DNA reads TGTGCCAGTAAAACCGGGCAGAACTTTAACTATGGCTACACCTTC. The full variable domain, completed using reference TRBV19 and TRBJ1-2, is DGGITQSPKYLFRKEGQNVTLSCEQNLNHDAMYWYRQDPGQGLRLIYYSQIVNDFQKGDIAEGYSVSREKKESFPLTVTSAQKNPTAFYLCASKTGQNFNYGYTFGSGTRLTVV.